This TCR beta chain was sequenced in a study of T-cell reconstitution after alpha-beta-depleted transplantation in children. Findings and caveats of the study: T-cell numbers and diversity one year post-transplant derived largely from freshly generated T cells. Several hundred expanded graft clones reportedly gave rise to the alpha-beta T cells present about two months after transplant.

Worth noting for this clonotype: Its cognate antigen is unknown.

Library preparation (for TCRbeta) was performed with unique molecular identifiers. A single record per CDR3 protein comes from TCRdb applying MiXCR to the PCR reads. Among fewer than 550,000 distinct CDR3 sequences listed, roughly 15% were seen once. V shed 0 bases, J shed 1 base, and the junction held 5 bases outside the gene matches. The CDR3 totals 15 residues. The germline gives CDR1 DFQATT, CDR2 SNEGSKA (reference sequence). This receptor was taken from a boy younger than two who had a stem cell transplant for Wiskott-Aldrich syndrome, so the T cells may come from the graft donor. The chain couples TRBV20-1 to TRBJ2-5, with 7 bases identical to TRBD1. The sample in question was PBMCs, mostly from graft donor cells, obtained 360 days after TCRalphabeta/CD19-depleted stem cell transplant. CDR3 nucleotides: TGCAGTGCTAGAGAGGCCAGGGGGAGCCAAGAGACCCAGTACTTC. It translates to CSAREARGSQETQYF.